This T cell receptor beta chain was obtained from a study of molecular identifiers for immune sequencing clone quantification. Study-wide context: Split five ways in replicates, RNA from about 20,000 or 100,000 naive CD8 cells had four portions sequenced.

With regard to this clonotype: A much larger clone differs from this one at a single base, so this may be a read error.

A single record per CDR3 protein comes from TCRdb applying MiXCR to the PCR reads. The sample has under 350,000 distinct CDR3 sequences, roughly a quarter seen once; the top ten hold about 0.73%. Looked up from germline, CDR1 is MGHDK and CDR2 is SYGVNS. The CDR3 is 14 residues long. The TCR was taken from a human donor in good health. Some libraries in this study had Jurkat cell RNA spiked in. The sample was naive CD8+ T cells from blood, with Jurkat cell RNA spiked in. The subset was: FACS-sorted CD8+CD4-CCR7+CD45RA+ naive T cells. The chain combines TRBV25-1 with TRBJ2-1, with D perhaps being TRBD1 or TRBD2 (5 bases each). CDR3 amino acids: CAGSEGALGTEQFF. The CDR3 bases are TGTGCCGGCAGTGAAGGGGCCCTCGGGACTGAGCAGTTCTTC.